The 8 T cell receptor beta chains reported below all come from one sample, sequenced in a study of blood T cell repertoires in COVID-19. Clones were sequenced by immunoSEQ multiplex PCR, and TCRdb holds only the in-frame ones, with some missing. This sample yields about 310,000 clones, of which approximately 89% are seen a single time; about a tenth belongs to the top ten. The sequenced sample was PBMCs or T cells enriched from blood (not recorded which). The receptor set was obtained from a woman aged 25 to 39 who had recovered from COVID-19.

The chain carries TRBV29-1 and TRBJ2-5; possible D gene TRBD1, 7 bases. Trimming took off 4 bases at V and 5 bases at J, with 14 bases between the two ends. The CDR3 runs 13 residues. Germline lookup yields CDR1 SQVTM and CDR2 ANQGSEA. CDR3 sequence (DNA): TGCAGCGTTGCCTCAGGGGGGTCGGAGACCCAGTACTTC. Its translation: CSVASGGSETQYF.

Of note for this clone: The sample contains more than one DNA sequence encoding this CDR3. This chain joins TRBV7-9 and TRBJ2-1, with D perhaps matching TRBD2 (5 bases). The CDR3 extends over 15 amino acids. CDR1 SEHNR and CDR2 FQNEAQ come from the germline V gene (reference sequence). The germline V and J ends were trimmed by 2 bases and 0 bases, with 8 bases remaining between them. CDR3 residues: CASSLSGSSYNEQFF. The CDR3 DNA is TGTGCCAGCAGCTTAAGCGGCAGCTCCTACAATGAGCAGTTCTTC. Looking up the rest from reference TRBV7-9 and TRBJ2-1 gives the full variable domain: DTGVSQNPRHKITKRGQNVTFRCDPISEHNRLYWYRQTLGQGPEFLTYFQNEAQLEKSRLLSDRFSAERPKGSFSTLEIQRTEQGDSAMYLCASSLSGSSYNEQFFGPGTRLTVL.

CDR3 region: CASGLVKTGNTEAFF. The CDR3 DNA is TGTGCTAGTGGTTTGGTTAAAACAGGGAACACTGAAGCTTTCTTT. This sequence joins TRBV12-5 and TRBJ1-1, with a weak D call TRBD1 (5 bases). From germline, CDR1 is LGHNT and CDR2 FRNRAP. The CDR3 totals 15 residues. The V end was cut by 0 bases, the J end by 1 base, with 9 bases between.

The chain uses TRBV28 and TRBJ1-2; 9 positions agree with TRBD1. The CDR3 sequence is 17 residues long. The germline V gene has CDR1 MDHEN and CDR2 SYDVKM. The V segment lost 6 bases and the J segment 3 bases; nucleotides outside the gene matches: 14. CDR3 DNA sequence: TGTGCCAGCAGGAAAGTGCGTAGGGACAGGGAGGACTATGGCTACACCTTC. Protein: CASRKVRRDREDYGYTF.

Concerning this clone itself: Other DNA sequences of this sample code for an identical CDR3. This rearrangement joins TRBV6-5 to TRBJ1-1; D might be TRBD1 (5 bases). Trimming pared 0 bases from V and 5 bases from J, leaving 13 bases between. Germline assignment: CDR1 MNHEY and CDR2 SVGAGI. The CDR3 is 15 amino acids. The CDR3: CASSYSRQGGTEAFF. For the CDR3, the DNA is TGTGCCAGCAGTTACTCGAGGCAGGGAGGGACTGAAGCTTTCTTT.

This rearrangement joins TRBV4-1 to TRBJ2-7, with TRBD1 identical over 7 bases. CDR3 length equals 14 residues. CDR1 and CDR2 from the germline V gene are MGHRA and YSYEKL. The V gene end was trimmed by 3 bases and the J gene end by 2 bases; junction bases not matched to a gene: 4. CDR3 DNA: TGCGCCAGCAGCCAGGACAGGTCACCCTACGAGCAGTACTTC. It yields the protein CASSQDRSPYEQYF.

J is TRBJ2-3 and V is TRBV7-9, with 7 bases that match TRBD2. V trimming: 4 bases; J trimming: 2 bases; junction bases outside the gene matches: 3. The CDR3 loop spans 14 amino acids. Germline CDR1 and CDR2: SEHNR and FQNEAQ (reference sequence). This CDR3 is CASSSRDYTDTQYF. The CDR3 region has the DNA TGTGCCAGCAGCTCCCGGGACTACACAGATACGCAGTATTTT. The full variable domain, with the rest looked up from reference TRBV7-9 and TRBJ2-3, is DTGVSQNPRHKITKRGQNVTFRCDPISEHNRLYWYRQTLGQGPEFLTYFQNEAQLEKSRLLSDRFSAERPKGSFSTLEIQRTEQGDSAMYLCASSSRDYTDTQYFGPGTRLTVL.

V gene TRBV27 combines with J gene TRBJ1-5, with D possibly TRBD1 on 5 matching bases. V shed 3 bases and J shed 6 bases, with 12 bases lying between them. The CDR3 spans 14 residues. Germline V gene sequence: CDR1 MNHEY, CDR2 SMNVEV (reference sequence). The CDR3 bases are TGTGCCAGCAGTTTCGGGGGGAAGGGTCAGCCCCAGCATTTT. Protein product: CASSFGGKGQPQHF.